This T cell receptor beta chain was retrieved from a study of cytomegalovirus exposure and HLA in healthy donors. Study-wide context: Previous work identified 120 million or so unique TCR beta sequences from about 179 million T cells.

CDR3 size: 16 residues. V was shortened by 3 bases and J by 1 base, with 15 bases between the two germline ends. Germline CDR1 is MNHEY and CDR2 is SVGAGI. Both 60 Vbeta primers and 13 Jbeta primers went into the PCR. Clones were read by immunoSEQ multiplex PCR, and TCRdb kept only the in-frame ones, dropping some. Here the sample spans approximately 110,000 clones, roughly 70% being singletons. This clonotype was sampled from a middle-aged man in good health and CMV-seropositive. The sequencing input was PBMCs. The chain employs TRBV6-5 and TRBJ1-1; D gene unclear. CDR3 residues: CASSYSNPYANTEAFF. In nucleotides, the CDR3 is TGTGCCAGCAGTTATAGTAATCCCTACGCGAACACTGAAGCTTTCTTT.